These 10 T cell receptor beta chains were sequenced from one sample in a study of CD8 T cells in ankylosing spondylitis. TCRdb processed the 5' RACE reads anew with MiXCR; each CDR3 protein has one entry. The sample has 150,000 to 200,000 distinct CDR3 sequences, 10% to 15% seen once; the top ten hold roughly 9.6%. The sequenced material came from blood, either unsorted or a sorted T cell fraction (not recorded which). The source is a female donor with ankylosing spondylitis or in good health (not recorded which).

This clonotype appeared many times. V is TRBV29-1 and J is TRBJ2-7; the D gene is possibly TRBD2 (5 bases). V was cut by 8 bases and J by 3 bases, with 11 bases left in between. The CDR3 has 11 residues. Germline V gives CDR1 SQVTM, CDR2 ANQGSEA. CDR3 DNA: TGCAGCATCGTCGGGGACTACGAGCAGTACTTC. It translates to CSIVGDYEQYF.

The chain couples TRBV5-6 to TRBJ1-6; unclear D gene. This CDR3 has 14 residues. V shed 0 bases and J shed 5 bases, with 6 bases lying between them. Germline CDR1 is SGHDT and CDR2 is YYEEEE. This CDR3 reads CASSLESNNSPLHF. Here the CDR3 DNA reads TGTGCCAGCAGCTTGGAGAGCAATAATTCACCCCTCCACTTT.

This sequence joins TRBV27 and TRBJ1-1; a possible D gene is TRBD1 (5 bases). From germline, CDR1 is MNHEY and CDR2 SMNVEV (reference sequence). This CDR3 is 12 amino acids long. V was cut by 8 bases and J by 8 bases, with 15 bases left in between. CDR3: CASGPGRPEAFF. As DNA, the CDR3 is TGTGCCAGCGGACCAGGGCGGCCCGAAGCTTTCTTT.

This clonotype occurred many times. The chain combines TRBV7-3 with TRBJ2-1; D is ambiguous. The CDR3 totals 14 residues. Trimming pared 5 bases from V and 1 base from J, leaving 9 bases between. Per the germline V gene, CDR1 is SGHTA and CDR2 is FQGTGA. CDR3 in DNA: TGTGCCAGCAGCCCGGCCGGGTCCTACAATGAGCAGTTCTTC. This encodes CASSPAGSYNEQFF.

The sample holds many counts of this clonotype. The V and J genes are TRBV21-1 and TRBJ2-1. TRBV21-1 is assigned pseudogene status. The CDR3 length is 16 residues. CDR3 residues: CASSKEVATLYNEQFF. CDR3 sequence (DNA): TGTGCCAGCAGCAAGGAGGTAGCGACGCTCTACAATGAGCAGTTCTTC.

This clonotype was counted ten times or more. The V call is TRBV12-3 or TRBV12-4, the J call TRBJ2-7; no reliable D call. V gave up 4 bases and J gave up 5 bases, with 15 bases separating them. This CDR3 comprises 14 residues. Here the CDR3 DNA reads TGTGCCAGCAGTTCTGACTTGAACCCTAACGAGCAGTACTTC. This codes for CASSSDLNPNEQYF.

This clonotype was seen more than once but under ten times. The V and J genes are TRBV19 and TRBJ2-1; D is possibly TRBD1 (5 bases). Germline V lookup: CDR1 LNHDA, CDR2 SQIVND (reference sequence). V was cut by 5 bases and J by 5 bases, with 10 bases left in between. The CDR3 spans 13 residues. In nucleotides, the CDR3 is TGTGCCAGTAGTTCAAGACAGAACAATGAGCAGTTCTTC. Encoded protein: CASSSRQNNEQFF.

This clonotype occurred many times. V is TRBV11-2 and J is TRBJ2-5; tentatively, D is TRBD1 (6 bases). Trimming took off 11 bases at V and 5 bases at J, with 24 bases between the two ends. The CDR3 is 15 residues long. Germline V gene lookup returns CDR1 SGHAT and CDR2 FQNNGV. CDR3 in amino acids: CAGEAPMGDTETQYF. The CDR3 DNA reads as TGTGCCGGAGAGGCCCCCATGGGGGACACCGAGACCCAGTACTTC. Drawing the rest from reference TRBV11-2 and TRBJ2-5, the complete variable domain is EAGVAQSPRYKIIEKRQSVAFWCNPISGHATLYWYQQILGQGPKLLIQFQNNGVVDDSQLPKDRFSAERLKGVDSTLKIQPAKLEDSAVYLCAGEAPMGDTETQYFGPGTRLLVL.

V is TRBV20-1 and J is TRBJ2-7; TRBD1 agrees at 8 bases. The length of the CDR3 is 15 residues. The J segment lost 5 bases and the V segment lost 0 bases, leaving 9 bases of the junction unmatched. From germline, CDR1 is DFQATT and CDR2 SNEGSKA (reference sequence). In DNA form, the CDR3 reads TGCAGTGCTAGAGATCCCGACAGGGGCATCAACGAGCAGTACTTC. As protein: CSARDPDRGINEQYF.

Many counts were recorded for this clonotype. CDR3 sequence: CASSLRLAGARQFF. The CDR3 nucleotides are TGTGCCAGCAGCTTAAGGCTAGCGGGAGCCCGGCAGTTCTTC. The V and J genes are TRBV7-2 and TRBJ2-1; TRBD2 matches at 10 bases. The CDR3 runs to 14 residues. J lost 12 bases, V lost 2 bases, and 7 bases had no gene match. The V gene's germline CDR1 is SGHTA and CDR2 FQGNSA.